The 15 T cell receptor beta chains presented below share a single source sample, sequenced in a study of neurological immune-mediated disorders. TCRdb called the 5' RACE reads again in MiXCR, with one record for every CDR3 protein. The sample holds about 29,000 distinct CDR3 sequences, around 10% seen once. Material: PBMCs. These receptors were taken from a woman aged 60-75 years in good health.

This clonotype was seen at least ten times. The V gene is TRBV5-1, the J gene TRBJ2-2, with no clear D. Trimming left V 1 base short and J 3 bases short, with 13 bases between. From germline, CDR1 is SGHRS and CDR2 YFSETQ. The CDR3 consists of 16 residues. The CDR3 loop reads CASSLSLFLYTGELFF. DNA for the CDR3: TGCGCCAGCAGCTTGAGTCTTTTTCTTTACACCGGGGAGCTGTTTTTT.

The chain links TRBV5-1 to TRBJ2-1, with 9 bases that match TRBD2. Trimming cost V 4 bases and J 0 bases; bases outside gene matches: 5. CDR1 and CDR2 (germline): SGHRS, YFSETQ. The CDR3 covers 16 residues. For the CDR3, the DNA is TGCGCCAGCAGCCGAAGTAGCGGGAGCTCCTACAATGAGCAGTTCTTC. Translation: CASSRSSGSSYNEQFF.

The chain joins TRBV7-6 to TRBJ2-7, with 8 bases matching TRBD2. Trimming removed 10 bases from V and 4 bases from J; junction bases left unmatched: 18. This CDR3 is 16 amino acids long. Germline V CDR1 and CDR2: SGHVS, FNYEAQ. The CDR3: CANRAREGSGDYEQYF. CDR3 DNA sequence: TGTGCCAACAGAGCACGGGAGGGGAGCGGGGATTACGAGCAGTACTTC.

This clonotype has ten or more counts. V usage is TRBV4-3 and J usage is TRBJ2-1, with 7 bases matching TRBD1. In germline, CDR1 is LGHNA, CDR2 YSLEER. This CDR3 spans 18 amino acids. Trimming at V came to 3 bases and at J to 10 bases, leaving 21 bases not matched to a gene. The CDR3 loop reads CASSQAQRQGGVRGEQFF. CDR3 coding DNA: TGCGCCAGCAGCCAGGCCCAACGACAGGGCGGCGTTAGGGGGGAGCAGTTCTTC.

This clonotype was counted ten times or more. V usage is TRBV25-1 and J usage is TRBJ2-7; maybe TRBD2 (5 bases). This CDR3 region has 13 residues. The germline CDR1 and CDR2 sequences are MGHDK and SYGVNS. With 4 bases removed from V and 3 bases from J, the gap between germline ends came to 10 bases. The CDR3 reads CASSAGSGYEQYF. The CDR3 nucleotides read TGTGCCAGCAGTGCGGGATCTGGCTACGAGCAGTACTTC.

This clonotype was seen a few times. Here the CDR3 reads CASSLGDSLNEQFF. Written as DNA, the CDR3 is TGTGCCAGCAGCTTGGGGGACAGTCTAAATGAGCAGTTCTTC. The rearrangement links TRBV7-8 to TRBJ2-1, with TRBD1 matching over 7 bases. The CDR3 loop spans 14 amino acids. J lost 7 bases, V lost 3 bases, and 6 bases had no gene match. Germline V gene data show CDR1 as SGHVS and CDR2 as FQNEAQ. The whole variable domain, filled in from reference TRBV7-8 and TRBJ2-1, reads GAGVSQSPRYKVAKRGQDVALRCDPISGHVSLFWYQQALGQGPEFLTYFQNEAQLDKSGLPSDRFFAERPEGSVSTLKIQRTQQEDSAVYLCASSLGDSLNEQFFGPGTRLTVL.

This clonotype showed up many times. The chain employs TRBV12-3 or TRBV12-4 and TRBJ2-7; the D is unclear. The CDR3 is made up of 11 amino acids. The V and J ends lost 3 bases and 6 bases respectively, with 6 bases between them. CDR3 nucleotide sequence: TGTGCCAGCAGTTTCGGTGGCGAGCAGTACTTC. Protein product: CASSFGGEQYF.

This clonotype was seen many times. V is TRBV20-1 and J is TRBJ2-3; TRBD2 matches 13 bases. The junction had 4 bases not matched to a gene; V was cut back by 7 bases and J by 3 bases. Germline V CDR1 and CDR2: DFQATT, SNEGSKA (reference sequence). The CDR3 is made up of 14 amino acids. CDR3 residues: CSVTSGGLTDTQYF. CDR3 nucleotide sequence: TGCAGTGTGACTAGCGGGGGGCTAACAGATACGCAGTATTTT.

This clonotype was counted at least ten times. The chain links TRBV5-1 to TRBJ2-7, with D perhaps TRBD2 (7 bases). The CDR3 is 14 residues long. Germline assignment: CDR1 SGHRS and CDR2 YFSETQ. Trimming left V 2 bases short and J 0 bases short, with 9 bases between. CDR3 coding DNA: TGCGCCAGCAGCTTCGGGGGGCCCTCCTACGAGCAGTACTTC. Amino acids: CASSFGGPSYEQYF.

This clonotype was detected many times. The chain carries TRBV4-2 and TRBJ1-1; D gene unclear. V shed 2 bases and J shed 3 bases, with 10 bases lying between them. The length of the CDR3 is 14 residues. Germline-derived CDR1 and CDR2 are LGHNA and YNFKEQ. The DNA for the CDR3 is TGTGCCAGCAGCCAAACCGGACGGGACACTGAAGCTTTCTTT. Translated: CASSQTGRDTEAFF.

The chain joins TRBV30 to TRBJ1-1, with 8 bases fitting TRBD1. V lost 5 bases to trimming and J lost 3 bases; unmatched junction nucleotides: 14. CDR1 is GTSNPN and CDR2 is SVGIG in the germline V gene (reference sequence). This CDR3 is 16 amino acids long. CDR3 in amino acids: CAWEFQGAVGDTEAFF. CDR3 in DNA: TGTGCCTGGGAATTTCAGGGGGCCGTAGGGGACACTGAAGCTTTCTTT.

This clonotype was picked up many times. This chain connects TRBV7-8 to TRBJ1-5, with TRBD1 as a possible D gene (5 bases). This CDR3 comprises 16 residues. CDR1 is SGHVS, CDR2 FQNEAQ, per germline. Between the trimmed V and J ends, which lost 5 bases and 5 bases, there was a span of 19 bases. The CDR3 nucleotides are TGTGCCAGCAGCCCGGCGGGGGTCGGCGCGGATCAGCCCCAGCATTTT. Translating it yields CASSPAGVGADQPQHF.

In this sample, this clonotype turned up many times. V is TRBV4-1 and J is TRBJ1-1; no firm D call. V gave up 7 bases and J gave up 4 bases, with 16 bases separating them. Germline V CDR1 and CDR2: MGHRA, YSYEKL. The CDR3 loop spans 14 amino acids. CDR3 DNA: TGCGCCAGCAATGAGGGTGATGGGGTCACTGAAGCTTTCTTT. Residues: CASNEGDGVTEAFF.

In this sample, this clonotype turned up many times. The chain joins TRBV7-2 to TRBJ1-1; D is undetermined. Trimming pared 2 bases from V and 4 bases from J, leaving 11 bases between. The germline V gene has CDR1 SGHTA and CDR2 FQGNSA. The CDR3 runs to 14 residues. The CDR3 DNA reads as TGTGCCAGCAGCTTAAAAGGGTGGGCCACTGAAGCTTTCTTT. It codes for CASSLKGWATEAFF.

This clonotype is medium-sized. This chain uses TRBV5-1 with TRBJ2-7, with 7 bases matching TRBD1. Germline trimming cut 4 bases from V and 6 bases from J; bases unmatched to any gene: 16. The length of the CDR3 is 16 residues. Germline V lookup: CDR1 SGHRS, CDR2 YFSETQ. CDR3 residues: CASSERLGQVVGEQYF. The CDR3 DNA follows: TGCGCCAGCAGCGAACGACTTGGACAGGTGGTCGGCGAGCAGTACTTC. The full variable domain, completed using reference TRBV5-1 and TRBJ2-7, is KAGVTQTPRYLIKTRGQQVTLSCSPISGHRSVSWYQQTPGQGLQFLFEYFSETQRNKGNFPGRFSGRQFSNSRSEMNVSTLELGDSALYLCASSERLGQVVGEQYFGPGTRLTVT.